The T cell receptor (beta chain) described here comes from a study of CD8 T cells in Susac syndrome. Only one count was recorded for this clonotype. The germline gives CDR1 WSHSY, CDR2 SAAADI. The CDR3 has 20 amino acids. V lost 1 base and J lost 5; bases outside the gene matches: 19. The multiple sclerosis control group was made up of treatment-naive patients with stable or active relapsing-remitting disease. Negative isolation was used for CD8+ and CD4+ T cells, and FACS enrichment was applied to TEMRA cells. Roughly 0.45 to 1 ug RNA was reverse transcribed with random hexamers. TCRdb re-analysed the immunoSEQ multiplex PCR reads in MiXCR, keeping a single row per CDR3 protein. Here the sample spans 250,000 to 300,000 distinct CDR3 sequences, about 82% being singletons.

The V gene is TRBV10-2, the J gene TRBJ2-3; 9 bases fit TRBD1. This TCR was sampled from a human donor with multiple sclerosis. The sequencing sample was made of CD8+ T cells from PBMCs. The CDR3 nucleotides read TGCGCCAGCAGTGAGTTCCAGGGACAGGGAAGATCAGTAGGATTAGATACGCAGTATTTT. Residues: CASSEFQGQGRSVGLDTQYF.